Listed below are T cell receptor beta chains from one sample, sequenced in a study of blood T cell repertoires in COVID-19. Assay: immunoSEQ multiplex PCR; the TCRdb copy retains only in-frame clones and omits some. The table shows 280,000 or so clones, with 80% to 90% occurring only once. The specimen sequenced was PBMCs or T cells enriched from blood (not recorded which). These TCRs come from a man aged 25-45 years who had recovered from COVID-19. Both conserved end residues are part of each CDR3. The D gene is left open where the match is weak. Size is omitted from some rows. Given values are once, few, many or a class for expanded clones.

TRBJ2-2,-,-,TRBV7-3,CASSTGLNTGELFF,TGTGCCAGCAGCACGGGACTTAACACCGGGGAGCTGTTTTTT
TRBJ1-2,TRBD1,once,TRBV5-6,CASSLDRGIYGYTF,TGTGCCAGCAGCTTGGACAGGGGAATCTATGGCTACACCTTC
TRBJ1-3,-,many,TRBV5-1,CASSLDGVSGNTIYF,TGCGCCAGCAGCTTGGACGGAGTCTCTGGAAACACCATATATTTT
TRBJ1-1,TRBD1,-,TRBV4-2,CASSQRTGSMNTEAFF,TGTGCCAGCAGCCAGAGGACAGGTTCGATGAACACTGAAGCTTTCTTT
TRBJ1-6,TRBD1,-,TRBV3-1/TRBV3-2,CASSQSGTAINSPLHF,TGTGCCAGCAGCCAGTCCGGGACAGCGATAAATTCACCCCTCCACTTT
TRBJ2-1,TRBD2,-,TRBV10-3,CAITQTVASGGRNEQFF,TGTGCCATCACCCAGACGGTTGCTAGCGGGGGAAGGAATGAGCAGTTCTTC
TRBJ1-3,-,-,TRBV6-1,CASSEAVTAGNTIYF,TGTGCCAGCAGTGAAGCGGTGACAGCTGGAAACACCATATATTTT
TRBJ1-6,-,few,TRBV11-2,CASSLEVAGRSLHF,TGTGCCAGCAGCTTAGAAGTGGCGGGTAGATCACTCCACTTT
TRBJ2-5,-,-,TRBV2,CASSESRGVGWQETQYF,TGTGCCAGCAGTGAATCCAGGGGGGTGGGTTGGCAAGAGACCCAGTACTTC
TRBJ2-1,-,once,TRBV3-1/TRBV3-2,CASSPSRAGNEQFF,TGTGCCAGCAGCCCCTCTCGAGCGGGCAATGAGCAGTTCTTC
TRBJ2-7,TRBD2,-,TRBV7-8,CASSLKGSGGEQYF,TGTGCCAGCAGCTTAAAGGGGAGCGGGGGGGAGCAGTACTTC
TRBJ1-4,-,-,TRBV10-3,CAIRRELGSEKLFF,TGTGCCATCAGAAGAGAACTAGGGAGTGAAAAACTGTTTTTT
TRBJ2-3,TRBD2,-,TRBV11-3,CASSLESGGGRDTQYF,TGTGCCAGCAGCTTAGAATCTGGCGGGGGAAGAGATACGCAGTATTTT
TRBJ1-6,-,-,TRBV25-1,CASSESGYNSPLHF,TGTGCCAGCAGTGAATCGGGCTATAATTCACCCCTCCACTTT
TRBJ2-5,TRBD1,-,TRBV5-1,CASSDQGAPGETQYF,TGCGCCAGCAGTGATCAGGGGGCGCCGGGCGAGACCCAGTACTTC
TRBJ1-2,-,-,TRBV5-1,CASSLGGAPGYTF,TGCGCCAGCAGCTTGGGTGGAGCGCCTGGCTACACCTTC
TRBJ1-2,-,-,TRBV29-1,CSVVAQGEDGYTF,TGCAGCGTTGTGGCGCAGGGTGAAGATGGCTACACCTTC